This T cell receptor beta chain is from a study of siplizumab effects on memory and regulatory T cells. Study conclusions and caveats: Alloreactive sequences traceable to unstimulated CD4+ memory cells declined significantly under siplizumab. A major contribution to the alloresponse seemed to be made by naive T cells, which seemed more diverse than memory cells. For siplizumab cultures, the suppressive function of their proliferating Tregs was not confirmed.

It was approximately 9.6 x 10^4 TCR templates that were assayed per sample. Here immunoSEQ multiplex PCR was the method, and the copy in TCRdb shows in-frame clones only, minus some. This sample has about 82,000 clones; roughly 90% occur once, and the top ten carry over 1.5%. The ends lost 1 base at V and 1 base at J; junction bases unmatched: 4. The CDR3 loop spans 17 amino acids. Germline V gives CDR1 LNHDA, CDR2 SQIVND (reference sequence). This clone has only one observation. Its antigen is unidentified. This chain links TRBV19 with TRBJ2-5; 12 nucleotides match TRBD2. The specimen was Tregs sorted from blood. This TCR was sampled from a human donor in good health. This CDR3 is CASSIATSGGAQETQYF. CDR3 DNA: TGTGCCAGTAGTATAGCGACTAGCGGGGGAGCCCAAGAGACCCAGTACTTC.